This is a list of T cell receptor beta chains from one sample in a study of T cell responses to AZD1222 COVID-19 vaccine. Clones were read by immunoSEQ multiplex PCR, and TCRdb kept only the in-frame ones, dropping some. The sample lists about 140,000 clones, about 80% seen once, with over 3.5% in the top ten. The sample was peripheral blood, taken on day 0 of AZD1222 vaccination. The receptors come from an adult in good health. Each CDR3 is given with its conserved first and last residue. D genes are given only for firm matches. The size entry is marked missing in some rows and otherwise reads once, few, many or a size class.

J: TRBJ2-1; D: .; size: .; V: TRBV18; DNA: TGTGCCAGCTCACCCCCGACCCGACAGGTACTCTACAATGAGCAGTTCTTC; CDR3: CASSPPTRQVLYNEQFF
J: TRBJ1-1; D: TRBD1; size: .; V: TRBV12-3/TRBV12-4; DNA: TGTGCCAGCAGTCTTAGACAGGGGGCTGAAGCTTTCTTT; CDR3: CASSLRQGAEAFF
J: TRBJ2-5; D: .; size: .; V: TRBV10-1; DNA: TGCGCCAGCAGTGAGCCCGAACCGCGGCGGGAGACCCAGTACTTC; CDR3: CASSEPEPRRETQYF
J: TRBJ2-7; D: TRBD1; size: once; V: TRBV4-1; DNA: TGCGCCAGCAGCCAACCTACTTCATCACAGGGGTACGAGCAGTACTTC; CDR3: CASSQPTSSQGYEQYF
J: TRBJ2-1; D: .; size: .; V: TRBV6-5; DNA: TGTGCCAGCAGAGGGGACGTTGCCTACAATGAGCAGTTCTTC; CDR3: CASRGDVAYNEQFF
J: TRBJ1-4; D: .; size: .; V: TRBV5-5; DNA: TGTGCCAGCAGCCTAAGACCGTCGAGTGCAACTAATGAAAAACTGTTTTTT; CDR3: CASSLRPSSATNEKLFF
J: TRBJ1-1; D: TRBD1; size: .; V: TRBV28; DNA: TGTGCCAGCAGTTTCTCCGGACAGGGAGAAGCTTTCTTT; CDR3: CASSFSGQGEAFF
J: TRBJ2-6; D: TRBD1; size: .; V: TRBV3-1/TRBV3-2; DNA: TGTGCCAGCAGCCGGGTGCCAGGGGGCAGTGGGGCCAACGTCCTGACTTTC; CDR3: CASSRVPGGSGANVLTF
J: TRBJ2-6; D: .; size: .; V: TRBV7-2; DNA: TGTGCCAGCAGCTTAGCTCACGGGTCTGGGGCCAACGTCCTGACTTTC; CDR3: CASSLAHGSGANVLTF
J: TRBJ1-2; D: TRBD1; size: .; V: TRBV6-5; DNA: TGTGCCAGCAGCGAGACAGGGCGCTATGGCTACACCTTC; CDR3: CASSETGRYGYTF
J: TRBJ1-6; D: TRBD1; size: .; V: TRBV7-2; DNA: TGTGCCAGCAGCCCGACAGGGCGGAATTCACCCCTCCACTTT; CDR3: CASSPTGRNSPLHF
J: TRBJ1-5; D: TRBD1; size: .; V: TRBV27; DNA: TGTGCCAGCAGTTTACACGGGAGGGGGCGCCCCCTTCAGCCCCAGCATTTT; CDR3: CASSLHGRGRPLQPQHF
J: TRBJ1-2; D: TRBD1; size: few; V: TRBV30; DNA: TGTGCCTGGAGGGGGACAGGGATTGGCTACACCTTC; CDR3: CAWRGTGIGYTF
J: TRBJ2-7; D: TRBD2; size: few; V: TRBV6-5; DNA: TGTGCCAGCAGAACTACTAGCGGGGCCCCCTACGAGCAGTACTTC; CDR3: CASRTTSGAPYEQYF
J: TRBJ1-3; D: TRBD1; size: .; V: TRBV27; DNA: TGTGCCAGCAGTCCACGGACAGGCTTCTCTGGAAACACCATATATTTT; CDR3: CASSPRTGFSGNTIYF
J: TRBJ2-1; D: TRBD2; size: .; V: TRBV5-1; DNA: TGCGCCAGCAGTAAGCTAGCGGGGACCAATGAGCAGTTCTTC; CDR3: CASSKLAGTNEQFF
J: TRBJ1-1; D: .; size: .; V: TRBV5-4; DNA: TGTGCCAGCAGCCTGGGAGGTAGGGGAGCTTTCTTT; CDR3: CASSLGGRGAFF
J: TRBJ2-1; D: .; size: .; V: TRBV27; DNA: TGTGCCAGCAGTTTCAGGGGATCCTACAATGAGCAGTTCTTC; CDR3: CASSFRGSYNEQFF
J: TRBJ2-4; D: TRBD2; size: .; V: TRBV27; DNA: TGTGCCAGCAGTCAAATGACTAGCGGGGGGGCTCCCAAAAACATTCAGTACTTC; CDR3: CASSQMTSGGAPKNIQYF
J: TRBJ1-5; D: .; size: .; V: TRBV7-2; DNA: TGTGCCAGCAGCTTAGGTGTTATGGGTTGGGTCCAGCATTTT; CDR3: CASSLGVMGWVQHF
J: TRBJ2-1; D: TRBD2; size: .; V: TRBV18; DNA: TGTGCCAGCTCACCCGGGACTAGGATCTACAATGAGCAGTTCTTC; CDR3: CASSPGTRIYNEQFF
J: TRBJ2-2; D: .; size: .; V: TRBV7-2; DNA: TGTGCCAGCAGCTCAATTACGTCCGGGGAGCTGTTTTTT; CDR3: CASSSITSGELFF
J: TRBJ1-1; D: TRBD1; size: .; V: TRBV19; DNA: TGTGCCAGTACTCAGATGACTATAGGGACAGGGTTCACTGAAGCTTTCTTT; CDR3: CASTQMTIGTGFTEAFF
J: TRBJ2-1; D: TRBD2; size: .; V: TRBV24-1; DNA: TGTGCCACCAGTGACAGAGGACTAGCGGGGGTTGTCGAGCAGTTCTTC; CDR3: CATSDRGLAGVVEQFF
J: TRBJ2-1; D: .; size: .; V: TRBV29-1; DNA: TGCAGCGTTGAAGGTACCCCTCAAACCTACAATGAGCAGTTCTTC; CDR3: CSVEGTPQTYNEQFF
J: TRBJ1-4; D: .; size: .; V: TRBV30; DNA: TGTGCCTGGAGTGTAGGGGCAGGGGCGGATGAAAAACTGTTTTTT; CDR3: CAWSVGAGADEKLFF